This record looks at one TCR beta chain sequence and its context. No antigen is known for it. This record comes from a study of T-cell reconstitution after alpha-beta-depleted transplantation in children. Germline V gene data show CDR1 as LGHNA and CDR2 as YSLEER. The CDR3 is 15 amino acids. The V and J ends lost 5 bases and 3 bases respectively, with 14 bases between them. Overall study results and limits: Alpha-beta T cells present about two months after transplant were reported to originate from several hundred expanded graft clones. Newly generated T cells supplied most T-cell counts and diversity one year post-transplant. Several patients had high TCRbeta diversity at day 60; it came from surviving recipient T cells and thymic progenitors.

The authors prepared the TCRbeta library with unique molecular identifiers. Via MiXCR, TCRdb re-called the PCR reads, giving one row per CDR3 protein. The top ten clones hold around 2% of a sample with a few hundred thousand distinct CDR3 sequences, 13% of them seen once. This TCR came from a male patient aged 10-17 years who had a stem cell transplant for acute myeloid leukemia, so the T cells may come from the graft donor. The rearrangement uses TRBV4-3 and TRBJ2-1; tentatively, D is TRBD1 or TRBD2 (5 bases each). This material consisted of PBMCs, mostly from graft donor cells, taken 360 days after TCRalphabeta/CD19-depleted stem cell transplant. This CDR3 reads CASSRGVAGYNEQFF. The CDR3 region has the DNA TGCGCCAGCAGCAGGGGTGTCGCGGGCTACAATGAGCAGTTCTTC.